Ten or more counts support the clone carrying this T cell receptor (beta chain). Trimming removed 5 bases at V and 2 bases at J, with 9 bases between. CDR1 is PRHDT, CDR2 FYEKMQ, per germline (reference sequence). The CDR3 runs 13 residues. This record comes from a study of T-cell reconstitution after alpha-beta-depleted transplantation in children. It was with unique molecular identifiers that the TCRbeta library was prepared. TCRdb passed the PCR reads through MiXCR, listing each CDR3 protein once. This sample has roughly 6,700 distinct CDR3 sequences, with 16% found just once. The sample was PBMCs, taken before TCRalphabeta/CD19-depleted stem cell transplant. The chain recombines TRBV13 with TRBJ1-1; tentative D call: TRBD1 (5 bases). This TCR was sampled from a boy between 2 and 10 years old with acute lymphoblastic leukemia, due to receive a stem cell transplant. The CDR3 DNA is TGTGCCAGCAGCACCGGGACTAACACTGAAGCTTTCTTT. Translation gives CASSTGTNTEAFF.